A single T cell receptor beta chain is shown here with its context. Its specificity is unknown. This record comes from a study of T cell responses to AZD1222 COVID-19 vaccine. Sequencing was performed with immunoSEQ multiplex PCR; in TCRdb, only in-frame clones are kept and a portion is missing. The sample holds about 81,000 clones, less than 95% seen once. Germline CDR1 MDHEN, CDR2 SYDVKM. V shed 5 bases and J shed 5 bases, with 19 bases lying between them. The CDR3 extends over 16 amino acids. Regarding the study as a whole: Nearly half of spike-specific TCRs reportedly target unmutated variant regions.

The input for sequencing was peripheral blood, taken 28 days after the second AZD1222 dose. The rearrangement uses TRBV28 and TRBJ2-1, with a weak D call TRBD2 (5 bases). The clonotype comes from an adult who received the AZD1222 COVID-19 vaccine. For the CDR3, the DNA is TGTGCCAGCAGTCCCCTAATGGGAGAGGCGGACAATGAGCAGTTCTTC. Translation: CASSPLMGEADNEQFF.